This T cell receptor beta chain came from a study of shared clonotypes between healthy human individuals. TCRdb keeps only in-frame clones here, not all; method: immunoSEQ multiplex PCR. The repertoire has millions of clones, 95% of them found once; the top ten carry 0.1% to 0.15%. The CDR3 is 16 amino acids. V was cut by 3 bases and J by 0 bases, with 9 bases left in between. Per the germline V gene, CDR1 is ENHRY and CDR2 is SYGVKD. The sample taken for sequencing was naive CD4+ T cells sorted from blood. Subset indicated: CD45RA+ positively selected. The origin of this receptor is a man between 18 and 35 years old in good health. The chain recombines TRBV10-3 with TRBJ1-6, with D unresolved. CDR3 amino acids: CAISEGGISYNSPLHF. The CDR3 nucleotides read TGTGCCATCAGTGAAGGAGGGATCTCCTATAATTCACCCCTCCACTTT.